This TCR beta chain was sequenced in a study of blood T cell repertoires in COVID-19 (dated by TCRdb to the early 2020s). Notes on the research overall: Samples from collaborators originated in the United States, Italy and Spain and spanned both the acute and convalescent phases of COVID-19. Deeply sampled blood TCRbeta repertoires from subjects exposed to, actively infected with, or recovered from COVID-19 were included in the dataset. Where HLA class I and class II types were available, the types were taken from metadata supplied by the sample provider, not from assay-based typing. A freely available public database, intended as a resource for researchers studying the immune response to SARS-CoV-2, is where the repertoires were released. The material from the prospective study consisted of cDNA or gDNA derived from T cells, B-cell-depleted T cells, or PBMCs. Nearly every sample came with metadata listing a de-identified subject ID, COVID-19 status, age in years and sex. The samples were drawn from two sources: the first 160 participants of the ongoing ImmuneRACE study, and fewer than 1,500 subjects contributed by 6 global collaborators.

TCRbeta CDR3 regions were amplified from genomic DNA by means of the immunoSEQ Assay, a bias-controlled multiplex PCR. As for how the authors treated the data: The number of nucleated cells in each sample was estimated from the amplification of reference gene primers within the assay. Sequence reads were collapsed and filtered to measure the absolute abundance of every unique TCRbeta CDR3 rearrangement. For each sample, productive Simpson clonality was calculated by taking the square root of Simpson's diversity index across productive rearrangements. Here the immuneACCESS table is served through TCRdb, limited to in-frame sequences with V and J called. Missing clones are a known gap in these copies; in checked studies unresolved V genes cover under half, and the rest lacks a known reason. The V and J calls and clone size come from that table; D and trimming were worked out from the DNA. Counted in this sample were about 270,000 clones; about four fifths of them appeared once. Approximately 3.1% of the sample is held by the ten biggest clonotypes.

A word on this clone: Its specific antigen is unknown. Qualities for individual bases were not recorded, and no much larger clone is one base off.

The paper's findings and limits, for the study overall: The quantity of clinical and demographic metadata differed by source and by participant and was supplied without curation.

V is pared back by 7 bases and J by 2 bases, with 17 bases lying between the germline termini. The CDR3 contains 15 residues, cysteine and phenylalanine counted. Of all the DNA, just the CDR3 is kept, 45 bases in frame from base 1. The germline V gene (reference sequence) supplies CDR1 LNHDA and CDR2 SQIVND. The collaborating institutions used their own protocols to collect whole blood in K2EDTA tubes. For TCRbeta analysis, collaborators shipped samples as frozen whole blood, isolated PBMCs, or DNA extracted from either of those sample types. The TCR originated in a young woman with acute or convalescent COVID-19. The chain uses TRBV19 and TRBJ1-2; TRBD1 is perhaps the D gene, given 6 matching bases. The sequenced sample consisted of peripheral blood. The CDR3 region: CASTPQGTLNYGYTF. The DNA sequence is given as TGTGCCAGTACGCCACAGGGAACCCTAAACTATGGCTACACCTTC.